This T cell receptor beta chain appears in the sequencing data of a study of T cells in Graves' hyperthyroidism and ophthalmopathy. Germline CDR1 and CDR2: SGHTA and FQGNSA. This CDR3 has 17 residues. V trimming: 5 bases; J trimming: 6 bases; junction bases outside the gene matches: 9. This clonotype has ten or more counts. The investigators amplified TCR beta CDR3 regions from RNA transcripts. A set of HTBI primers served as the primers for a first-round RT-PCR of the TCR CDR3. Each CDR3 protein gets one entry after TCRdb re-called the multiplex PCR reads with MiXCR. Of hundreds of thousands of distinct CDR3 sequences listed, about 20% are singletons. Exclusion of a patient resulted from uncontrolled infection, other autoimmune disease, pregnancy or lactation. Out of about 10 ml of fresh peripheral blood came the PBMCs.

The chain couples TRBV7-2 to TRBJ2-2, with TRBD2 matching 13 bases. The receptor was isolated from a man aged 35 to 55 with Graves' ophthalmopathy. The sample comprised blood. Here the CDR3 DNA reads TGTGCCAGCAGCACCCGGACTAGCGGGAGTGGGGCCGGGGAGCTGTTTTTT. Translating it yields CASSTRTSGSGAGELFF.